This T cell receptor (beta chain) is from a study of STAT3 mutations in large granular lymphocyte leukemia (dated by TCRdb to between 2018 and 2020). For the wider study: About half of the T-LGLL patients who underwent longitudinal sequencing carried canonical activating STAT3 mutations. From an initial cohort of approximately 220 LGL patients, roughly 20 representative T-LGLL cases were chosen for longitudinal sequencing of TCRbeta and STAT3. On average, sequencing was done at 3.5 to 4 time points per patient, with the number of samplings ranging from 2 to 8. As controls within the study, two patients with natural killer LGL leukemia were also sequenced longitudinally. One or more immunosuppressive therapy regimens were given to more than half of T-LGLL patients, and hematologic response was seen in around two fifths of the treated patients. To reconstruct clonal hierarchy and dynamics, serial deep sequencing of TCRbeta CDR3 and STAT3 was performed in patients with T-cell large granular lymphocyte leukemia.

What the study reported, not specific to this receptor: Because no samples were available when a clone first appeared, clonal expansion had to be inferred from samplings taken at other points. The burden of the dominant TCR clone was higher than the STAT3 mutant burden in several patients, which suggests that the STAT3 mutation arose secondarily inside a clone that had already expanded. Variable intervals between samplings and differing treatment regimens complicated linking therapy response to changes in TCR clonal burden. All T-LGLL patients had at least one immunodominant TCRbeta clonotype, and roughly half had multiple immunodominant subclonotypes. Persisting codominant clonotypes in some patients meant a small but highly pathogenic clone may have been missed. In 6 of 18 patients, TCR clonotype switching occurred after therapy, and every newly emerging clone was STAT3 wild type.

DNA was extracted from blood mononuclear cells, and the same DNA was used for both TCR and STAT3 sequencing. Of note for this clone: Its antigen target is currently unknown. Base qualities were left out, and no much larger clone turns up one base away.

TCRbeta libraries were sequenced on an Illumina MiSeq, and an average of about 41,000 productive templates per sample was obtained. The immunoSEQ assay, which uses multiplex PCR amplification, was used to generate TCRbeta CDR3 libraries. Turning to the authors' computational methods: Following a previously defined approach, repertoire diversity was calculated, and values close to 0 point to extremely monoclonal samples. TCRdb took over this immuneACCESS table, retaining in-frame rearrangements with V and J assigned. Such tables are incomplete; in checked studies, under half of the missing clones stem from an unresolved V gene, and the remainder is unexplained. V, J and clone size derive from that table, while D and trimming were established from the DNA sequence. The sample yields more than 9,500 clones; about 80% were counted once. Roughly 50% of the sample is taken by the ten largest. V was cut back by 2 bases and J by 1 base, leaving a gap of 12 bases between them. CDR1 and CDR2 are drawn from the germline V gene: MNHEY, SVGAGI. From cysteine to phenylalanine, the CDR3 is 16 amino acids long. The kept DNA is CDR3 alone, 48 bases in frame from the first base.

Input material: peripheral blood mononuclear cells. The source of this sequence is a man in his sixties with T-cell large granular lymphocyte leukemia. Some clones in this sample may be carry-over from other donors' samples. The age is the age at diagnosis. The sequence joins TRBV6-5 to TRBJ2-4; there is no confident call for the D gene. The bases read TGTGCCAGCAGTTACATGGCTTTCGGTGCCAAAAACATTCAGTACTTC. This is translated as CASSYMAFGAKNIQYF.